Reported below is one TCR beta chain. TCRdb's table, derived via immunoSEQ multiplex PCR, lists solely in-frame clones and lacks some. The profile covers about 130,000 clones, with 87% appearing a single time and around 1.8% taken by the ten largest. The record originates from a study of control samples from healthy donors and cancer patients. V lost 4 bases to trimming and J lost 5 bases, with 6 bases between them. Per germline, CDR1 KGHDR and CDR2 SFDVKD. The CDR3 loop spans 12 amino acids. Sequencing was carried out using blood. The V and J genes are TRBV24-1 and TRBJ2-3, with TRBD2 as a possible D gene (5 bases). The TCR originated in a man aged 18 to 35 in good health. CDR3 residues: CATSDRGDTQYF. The CDR3 DNA reads as TGTGCCACCAGTGACCGGGGAGATACGCAGTATTTT.